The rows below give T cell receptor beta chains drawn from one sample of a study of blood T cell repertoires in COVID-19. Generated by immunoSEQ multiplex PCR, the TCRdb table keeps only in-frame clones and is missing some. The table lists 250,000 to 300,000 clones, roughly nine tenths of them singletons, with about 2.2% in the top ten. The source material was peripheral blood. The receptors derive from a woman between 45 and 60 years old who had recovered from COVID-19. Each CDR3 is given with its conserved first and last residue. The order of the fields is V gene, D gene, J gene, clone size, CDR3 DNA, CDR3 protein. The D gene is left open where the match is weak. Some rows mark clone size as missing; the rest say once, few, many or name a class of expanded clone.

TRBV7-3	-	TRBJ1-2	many	TGTGCCAGCAGCTTAACCGGGAAATTC	CASSLTGKF
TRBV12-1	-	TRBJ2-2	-	TGTGCCAGCAGCTTTGGAAGAACTAGCGGGGTGAACACCGGGGAGCTGTTTTTT	CASSFGRTSGVNTGELFF
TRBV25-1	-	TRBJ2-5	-	TGTGCCAGCAGTGGAAAAGCGAGAGAGACCCAGTACTTC	CASSGKARETQYF
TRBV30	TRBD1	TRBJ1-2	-	TGTGCCTGGAGTCAGGGGGCGGGGGGCTACACCTTC	CAWSQGAGGYTF
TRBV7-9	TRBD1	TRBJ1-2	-	TGTGCCAGCAGCCCCGCGGGACAGGATGGCTACACCTTC	CASSPAGQDGYTF
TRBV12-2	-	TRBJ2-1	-	TGTGCAAGTCGCTTAGATTCCTGGCGGGAGGGCCATGAGCAGTTCTTC	CASRLDSWREGHEQFF
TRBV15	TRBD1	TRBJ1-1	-	TGTGCCTCAGGGACAGACGAGAACACTGAAGCTTTCTTT	CASGTDENTEAFF
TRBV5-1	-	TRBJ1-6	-	TGCGCCAGCAGCCCCGGACAGATTAATTCACCCCTCCACTTT	CASSPGQINSPLHF
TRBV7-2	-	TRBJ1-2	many	TGTGCCAGCAGCTTGGAGGGAAGGTCGGCTGGCTACACCTTC	CASSLEGRSAGYTF
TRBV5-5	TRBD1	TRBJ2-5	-	TGTGCCAGCAGCGCCGGACAGGGGACAATAGAGACCCAGTACTTC	CASSAGQGTIETQYF
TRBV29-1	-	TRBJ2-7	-	TGCAGCGTTAATTACAGGGTTAACGGCGAGCAGTACTTC	CSVNYRVNGEQYF
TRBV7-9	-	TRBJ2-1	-	TGTGCCAGCAGCACGTTCGACACCTCCAACAACAATGAGCAGTTCTTC	CASSTFDTSNNNEQFF
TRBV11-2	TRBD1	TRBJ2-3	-	TGTGCCAGCAGCTTAGTTAGAGGGGGCGGCACAGATACGCAGTATTTT	CASSLVRGGGTDTQYF
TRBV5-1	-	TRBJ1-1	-	TGCGCCAGCAGCTGGGGAGGAGAGGGCGAAGCTTTCTTT	CASSWGGEGEAFF
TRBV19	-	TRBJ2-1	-	TGTGCCAGTAGTATCTGGGGGCGCGGGTCCTACAATGAGCAGTTCTTC	CASSIWGRGSYNEQFF
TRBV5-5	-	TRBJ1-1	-	TGTGCCAGCAGCTTGTTAGACACTGAAGCTTTCTTT	CASSLLDTEAFF